This T cell receptor beta chain was sequenced in a study of spatial heterogeneity in lung cancer. Worth noting for this clonotype: This beta chain slipped into a library made for alpha chains as a stray read, so its size is not meaningful.

V lost 1 base and J lost 3; bases outside the gene matches: 3. The CDR3 spans 14 residues. CDR1 SEHNR and CDR2 FQNEAQ come from the germline V gene (reference sequence). Regarding time point: sample taken at primary tumor resection. Extraction of whole RNA from tumor, nontumor lung or frozen PBMC preceded unsorted sequencing. Every molecule of TCR cDNA had its own unique molecular identifier. TCRdb passed the 5' RACE reads through MiXCR, listing each CDR3 protein once. The sample holds 900 to 1,100 distinct CDR3 sequences, roughly 71% seen once. The chain links TRBV7-9 to TRBJ2-7; 7 nucleotides match TRBD1. The sequence came from a male donor with early-stage non-small cell lung cancer. The specimen comprised PBMCs, sampled at surgery. The CDR3 here is CASSLVQGSYEQYF. The DNA of the CDR3 is TGTGCCAGCAGCTTAGTACAGGGGAGCTACGAGCAGTACTTC.